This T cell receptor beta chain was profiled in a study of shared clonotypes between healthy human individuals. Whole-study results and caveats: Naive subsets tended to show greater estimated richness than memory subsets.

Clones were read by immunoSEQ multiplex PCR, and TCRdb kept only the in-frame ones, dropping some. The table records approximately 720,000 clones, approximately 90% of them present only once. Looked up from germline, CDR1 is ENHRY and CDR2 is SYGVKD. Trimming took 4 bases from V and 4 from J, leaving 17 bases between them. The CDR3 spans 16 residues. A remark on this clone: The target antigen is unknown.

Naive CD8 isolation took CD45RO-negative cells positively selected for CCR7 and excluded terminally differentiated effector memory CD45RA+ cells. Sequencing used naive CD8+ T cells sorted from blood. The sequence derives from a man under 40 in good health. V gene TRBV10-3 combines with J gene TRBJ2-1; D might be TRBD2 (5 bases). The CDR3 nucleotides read TGTGCCATCAGTGTACGCGTCGGGGAAGAATACAATGAGCAGTTCTTC. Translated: CAISVRVGEEYNEQFF.